Presented here are 30 T cell receptor beta chains from one specimen sequenced in a study of blood T cell repertoires in COVID-19. Clones were sequenced by immunoSEQ multiplex PCR, and TCRdb holds only the in-frame ones, with some missing. The sample has about 200,000 clones, approximately 90% seen once; the top ten hold 1.2%. The sample was PBMCs or T cells enriched from blood (not recorded which). These receptor sequences come from a man aged 30 to 45 who had recovered from COVID-19.

The chain has TRBV27 and TRBJ2-2; D may be TRBD1 (6 bases). V gave up 4 bases and J gave up 4 bases, with 10 bases separating them. The length of the CDR3 is 14 residues. The germline CDR1 and CDR2 sequences are MNHEY and SMNVEV (reference sequence). The CDR3 DNA reads TGTGCCAGCAGTTCGGGGACACTCACCGGGGAGCTGTTTTTT. Amino acids: CASSSGTLTGELFF.

The chain joins TRBV30 to TRBJ1-4; D perhaps matches TRBD1 (5 bases). CDR1 GTSNPN and CDR2 SVGIG come from the germline V gene (reference sequence). V dropped 1 base and J dropped 4 bases, with 10 bases sitting between them. The CDR3 length is 14 residues. CDR3 loop: CAWSGGVGNEKLFF. In DNA, the CDR3 is TGTGCCTGGAGTGGGGGCGTGGGTAATGAAAAACTGTTTTTT. The full variable domain, in which reference TRBV30 and TRBJ1-4 provide the parts outside the CDR3, is SQTIHQWPATLVQPVGSPLSLECTVEGTSNPNLYWYRQAAGRGLQLLFYSVGIGQISSEVPQNLSASRPQDRQFILSSKKLLLSDSGFYLCAWSGGVGNEKLFFGSGTQLSVL.

The CDR3 protein is CASSLGAIRTVGSYEQYF. For the CDR3, the DNA is TGTGCCAGCAGCTTGGGGGCGATTCGGACAGTTGGCTCCTACGAGCAGTACTTC. The V call is TRBV5-4, the J call TRBJ2-7; TRBD1 is a possible D gene (6 bases). The V end was cut by 0 bases, the J end by 0 bases, with 19 bases between. The CDR3 totals 18 residues. Germline V CDR1 and CDR2: SGHNT, YYREEE (reference sequence).

This CDR3 is CASRGDRISNQPQHF. CDR3 nucleotides: TGTGCCAGCAGGGGCGACCGTATTAGCAATCAGCCCCAGCATTTT. This chain links TRBV2 with TRBJ1-5, with D unclear. CDR3 size: 15 residues. Trimming pared 6 bases from V and 0 bases from J, leaving 12 bases between. In germline, CDR1 is SNHLY, CDR2 FYNNEI. The variable domain in full, completed from reference TRBV2 and TRBJ1-5, reads EPEVTQTPSHQVTQMGQEVILRCVPISNHLYFYWYRQILGQKVEFLVSFYNNEISEKSEIFDDQFSVERPDGSNFTLKIRSTKLEDSAMYFCASRGDRISNQPQHFGDGTRLSIL.

Note on this clone: An end of the junction differs from the germline gene, which may be a read error. V gene TRBV24-1 combines with J gene TRBJ1-1; 7 nucleotides align to TRBD1. CDR1 and CDR2 from the germline V gene are KGHDR and SFDVKD. The CDR3 consists of 14 residues. The CDR3 spells CATSGGTENTEAFF. The CDR3 nucleotides read TGTGCCACTAGTGGGGGGACAGAGAACACTGAAGCTTTCTTT.

The chain recombines TRBV27 with TRBJ2-3, with D perhaps TRBD1 (5 bases). The ends were cut back, 2 bases at V and 0 bases at J, with 15 bases in the middle. Germline CDR1 MNHEY, CDR2 SMNVEV (reference sequence). This CDR3 has 17 residues. The CDR3 here is CASSLALIGVSTDTQYF. The CDR3 DNA reads as TGTGCCAGCAGTTTAGCACTTATAGGGGTCAGCACAGATACGCAGTATTTT.

The chain is built from TRBV19 and TRBJ2-5; TRBD1 matches at 9 bases. Germline loops: CDR1 LNHDA, CDR2 SQIVND (reference sequence). V trimming: 3 bases; J trimming: 2 bases; junction bases outside the gene matches: 7. The CDR3 runs to 16 residues. The CDR3 loop is CASSISGTGPQETQYF. In DNA, the CDR3 is TGTGCCAGTAGTATCTCAGGGACAGGGCCACAAGAGACCCAGTACTTC.

The chain joins TRBV13 to TRBJ2-5; D is unclear. CDR3 size: 15 residues. Trimming stripped 2 bases from V and 3 bases from J, with 13 bases between. Germline CDR1 and CDR2: PRHDT and FYEKMQ (reference sequence). This CDR3 reads CASSLMLSKKETQYF. DNA of the CDR3: TGTGCCAGCAGCTTAATGTTGAGCAAAAAAGAGACCCAGTACTTC.

DNA of the CDR3: TGTGCCAGCAGCTTAGTTTGGGGAGCCGCTGGAAACACCATATATTTT. Translated: CASSLVWGAAGNTIYF. The rearrangement links TRBV7-2 to TRBJ1-3, with D hard to call. CDR3 length equals 16 residues. V was trimmed by 1 base and J by 2 bases, leaving 12 bases between them. Per germline, CDR1 SGHTA and CDR2 FQGNSA.

The gene calls are TRBV9 and TRBJ1-3; 9 bases fit TRBD1. J lost 0 bases, V lost 4 bases, and 8 bases had no gene match. The CDR3 sequence is 17 residues long. Germline V lookup: CDR1 SGDLS, CDR2 YYNGEE. CDR3 in DNA: TGTGCCAGCAGCTCCCGGACAGGGGACCCCTCTGGAAACACCATATATTTT. Translated, it gives CASSSRTGDPSGNTIYF.

The chain links TRBV7-2 to TRBJ1-5, with TRBD1 as a possible D gene (5 bases). V lost 1 base and J lost 3, with 7 bases in between. Germline V lookup: CDR1 SGHTA, CDR2 FQGNSA. CDR3 size: 14 residues. This chain's CDR3 is CASSLGGNNQPQHF. Here the CDR3 DNA reads TGTGCCAGCAGCTTAGGGGGCAACAATCAGCCCCAGCATTTT.

V and J are TRBV7-9 and TRBJ1-6, with D possibly TRBD1 on 6 matching bases. CDR1 is SEHNR and CDR2 is FQNEAQ in the germline V gene (reference sequence). The V end was cut by 5 bases, the J end by 10 bases, with 18 bases between. The CDR3 has 15 residues. DNA of the CDR3: TGTGCCAGCAGCACGGGAGGACAGAGGGGCTCACCCCTCCACTTT. It specifies CASSTGGQRGSPLHF.

The chain couples TRBV10-3 to TRBJ2-3; TRBD2 matches 9 bases. Germline trimming cut 4 bases from V and 6 bases from J; bases unmatched to any gene: 8. The CDR3 loop spans 15 amino acids. Per the germline V gene, CDR1 is ENHRY and CDR2 is SYGVKD. CDR3: CAISVARGGPDTQYF. The CDR3 DNA is TGTGCCATCAGTGTAGCGCGGGGGGGCCCTGATACGCAGTATTTT.

This rearrangement joins TRBV11-2 to TRBJ2-7, with D perhaps matching TRBD2 (6 bases). V dropped 5 bases and J dropped 3 bases, with 14 bases sitting between them. CDR1 and CDR2 from the germline V gene are SGHAT and FQNNGV. The CDR3 covers 14 residues. Here the CDR3 DNA reads TGTGCCAGCAGCCCGCGACGGGGGAACTACGAGCAGTACTTC. It yields the protein CASSPRRGNYEQYF.

V usage is TRBV28 and J usage is TRBJ2-7; no clear D gene. CDR3 length equals 11 residues. CDR1 and CDR2 from the germline V gene are MDHEN and SYDVKM. V lost 6 bases and J 3 bases, leaving 6 bases between the germline ends. CDR3 in amino acids: CASRQSYEQYF. The CDR3 nucleotides are TGTGCCAGCAGACAGAGCTACGAGCAGTACTTC.

The chain combines TRBV5-5 with TRBJ1-1; D is possibly TRBD1 (5 bases). The length of the CDR3 is 15 residues. Trimming removed 1 base at V and 7 bases at J, with 17 bases between. Germline CDR1 SGHKS, CDR2 YYEKEE (reference sequence). CDR3 sequence (DNA): TGTGCCAGCAGCTTGACCGGGGCGGGGTCAGGTGAAGCTTTCTTT. This translates into CASSLTGAGSGEAFF. Filled out from reference TRBV5-5 and TRBJ1-1, the complete variable domain reads DAGVTQSPTHLIKTRGQQVTLRCSPISGHKSVSWYQQVLGQGPQFIFQYYEKEERGRGNFPDRFSARQFPNYSSELNVNALLLGDSALYLCASSLTGAGSGEAFFGQGTRLTVV.

The table lists this clone with a count of one. The chain is built from TRBV27 and TRBJ2-2; 8 nucleotides line up with TRBD1. The ends lost 5 bases at V and 7 bases at J; junction bases unmatched: 12. The CDR3 has 16 residues. Germline CDR1 is MNHEY and CDR2 is SMNVEV (reference sequence). The CDR3 DNA sequence: TGTGCCAGCAGTACCCTGGACAGGGTTGAGGGCGGGGAGCTGTTTTTT. Its protein is CASSTLDRVEGGELFF.

The CDR3 nucleotides read TGTGCCACCAGCAGAGAGGGGGGAGGACCCGAGCAGTACTTC. Protein: CATSREGGGPEQYF. This sequence joins TRBV15 and TRBJ2-7; TRBD2 might be the D (6 bases). Germline lookup yields CDR1 LNHNV and CDR2 YYDKDF (reference sequence). CDR3 length equals 14 residues. Trimming cost V 0 bases and J 6 bases, with 12 bases left between them.

The rearrangement uses TRBV24-1 and TRBJ2-1, with TRBD2 identical over 9 bases. The junction had 7 bases not matched to a gene; V was cut back by 4 bases and J by 1 base. The length of the CDR3 is 17 residues. Germline CDR1 and CDR2: KGHDR and SFDVKD. CDR3 DNA: TGTGCCACCAGTGACCCTAGCGGGGAGGCGTCCTACAATGAGCAGTTCTTC. Translating gives CATSDPSGEASYNEQFF.

This sequence joins TRBV6-2 or TRBV6-3 and TRBJ1-2, with D uncertain. The CDR3 is 16 amino acids. Germline V CDR1 and CDR2: MNHEY, SVGEGT. V dropped 7 bases and J dropped 0 bases, with 18 bases sitting between them. CDR3 protein: CASTPLPVGANYGYTF. In nucleotides, the CDR3 is TGTGCCAGCACCCCCCTTCCGGTGGGAGCTAACTATGGCTACACCTTC.

CDR3 protein: CASSIEGQGVSEAFF. As DNA, the CDR3 is TGTGCCAGTAGTATAGAAGGACAGGGGGTCTCTGAAGCTTTCTTT. V usage is TRBV19 and J usage is TRBJ1-1; 10 nucleotides match TRBD1. In germline, CDR1 is LNHDA, CDR2 SQIVND (reference sequence). The J segment lost 6 bases and the V segment lost 0 bases, leaving 4 bases of the junction unmatched. This CDR3 has 15 residues.

The chain combines TRBV11-2 with TRBJ2-7, with 7 bases fitting TRBD2. V gave up 2 bases and J gave up 3 bases; unmatched junction bases: 13. The CDR3 is 17 residues long. Per germline, CDR1 SGHAT and CDR2 FQNNGV. In DNA, the CDR3 is TGTGCCAGCAGCTTACGGACCGGCGGGAGAGTTTACTACGAGCAGTACTTC. Amino acids: CASSLRTGGRVYYEQYF.

This chain links TRBV6-1 with TRBJ2-7; D gene ambiguous. The CDR3 runs to 16 residues. Per the germline V gene, CDR1 is MNHNS and CDR2 is SASEGT. V lost 3 bases, J lost 0 bases, and 15 bases lay in between. CDR3 DNA sequence: TGTGCCAGCAGTGAGTTTCGAAGCGATAACTCCTACGAGCAGTACTTC. This codes for CASSEFRSDNSYEQYF.

The chain has TRBV19 and TRBJ2-6; 7 nucleotides align to TRBD1. Germline V gene data show CDR1 as LNHDA and CDR2 as SQIVND (reference sequence). The CDR3 sequence is 15 residues long. The V gene end was trimmed by 6 bases and the J gene end by 3 bases; junction bases not matched to a gene: 5. In DNA form, the CDR3 reads TGTGCCAGTAGCCAGACAGGGTTTGGGGCCAACGTCCTGACTTTC. This sequence encodes CASSQTGFGANVLTF.

The chain has TRBV13 and TRBJ2-2; 7 bases are a match to TRBD1. The germline V gene has CDR1 PRHDT and CDR2 FYEKMQ (reference sequence). J was trimmed by 6 bases and V by 2 bases; bases with no gene match: 9. The CDR3 spans 16 residues. DNA of the CDR3: TGTGCCAGCAGCTTATTAGGGGGCGCCCGGCCCGGGGAGCTGTTTTTT. Translating gives CASSLLGGARPGELFF. Full variable domain (rest looked up from reference TRBV13 and TRBJ2-2): AAGVIQSPRHLIKEKRETATLKCYPIPRHDTVYWYQQGPGQDPQFLISFYEKMQSDKGSIPDRFSAQQFSDYHSELNMSSLELGDSALYFCASSLLGGARPGELFFGEGSRLTVL.

The chain joins TRBV28 to TRBJ2-7, with 9 nucleotides matching TRBD2. The ends lost 8 bases at V and 3 bases at J; junction bases unmatched: 11. The CDR3 spans 15 residues. Germline CDR1 reads MDHEN; CDR2 reads SYDVKM. The CDR3 sequence is CASGWWTSENYEQYF. CDR3 coding DNA: TGTGCCAGCGGTTGGTGGACTAGCGAGAACTACGAGCAGTACTTC.

This chain connects TRBV7-6 to TRBJ2-3; the D gene is possibly TRBD2 (5 bases). Germline CDR1 reads SGHVS; CDR2 reads FNYEAQ. This CDR3 region has 15 residues. V was shortened by 1 base and J by 2 bases, with 10 bases between the two germline ends. CDR3 coding DNA: TGTGCCAGCAGCTTAGGCGAGCGGAACACAGATACGCAGTATTTT. Its protein is CASSLGERNTDTQYF.

This clone has more than one count but fewer than ten. The chain couples TRBV19 to TRBJ1-5; D possibly corresponds to TRBD1 (6 bases). The germline CDR1 and CDR2 sequences are LNHDA and SQIVND (reference sequence). This CDR3 is 15 amino acids long. The V end was cut by 5 bases, the J end by 1 base, with 12 bases between. In DNA, the CDR3 is TGTGCCAGTAGTCAACAGGGAATAAGCAATCAGCCCCAGCATTTT. Residues: CASSQQGISNQPQHF.

The table lists this clone with many counts. The V call is TRBV4-3, the J call TRBJ1-1, with D unclear. The CDR3 runs to 17 residues. Per germline, CDR1 LGHNA and CDR2 YSLEER. V lost 0 bases to trimming and J lost 2 bases, with 16 bases between them. This CDR3 reads CASSQERTAVFNTEAFF. For the CDR3, the DNA is TGCGCCAGCAGCCAAGAAAGGACTGCCGTTTTTAACACTGAAGCTTTCTTT.

The chain recombines TRBV11-2 with TRBJ2-5, with 7 nucleotides matching TRBD1. The V and J ends lost 1 base and 1 base, in that order; junction bases with no gene match: 3. Germline loops: CDR1 SGHAT, CDR2 FQNNGV. The CDR3 loop spans 15 amino acids. The CDR3 DNA is TGTGCCAGCAGCTTAGGGGCAGGGGGCCAAGAGACCCAGTACTTC. Protein: CASSLGAGGQETQYF.